The 5 T cell receptor beta chains below come from one sample, sequenced in a study of cytotoxic CD8 clonotypes in ibrutinib-treated CLL. The repertoire was sequenced with immunoSEQ multiplex PCR; TCRdb's copy has only in-frame clones and lacks some. The data show approximately 130,000 clones, 80% to 90% seen once. Sequences were derived from PBMCs, sampled after 24 months of ibrutinib treatment. The origin of the receptors is a human donor with chronic lymphocytic leukemia.

The V call is TRBV5-4, the J call TRBJ2-5; D could derive from TRBD1 or TRBD2 (6 bases each). CDR1 is SGHNT and CDR2 is YYREEE in the germline V gene (reference sequence). This CDR3 has 14 residues. The V end lost 2 bases, the J end lost 4 bases, and 12 bases lay between the germline ends. CDR3 sequence reads: CASSFSGAVETQYF. Written as DNA, the CDR3 is TGTGCCAGCAGCTTCTCGGGGGCCGTAGAGACCCAGTACTTC. Looking up the rest from reference TRBV5-4 and TRBJ2-5 gives the full variable domain: ETGVTQSPTHLIKTRGQQVTLRCSSQSGHNTVSWYQQALGQGPQFIFQYYREEENGRGNFPPRFSGLQFPNYSSELNVNALELDDSALYLCASSFSGAVETQYFGPGTRLLVL.

V and J are TRBV5-6 and TRBJ1-5; D is unresolved. This CDR3 contains 17 residues. V dropped 0 bases and J dropped 5 bases, with 18 bases sitting between them. Germline lookup yields CDR1 SGHDT and CDR2 YYEEEE. CDR3 loop: CASSLGIGRLRDQPQHF. CDR3 coding DNA: TGTGCCAGCAGCTTGGGAATTGGACGGCTTAGGGATCAGCCCCAGCATTTT.

The V gene is TRBV19, the J gene TRBJ1-4, with TRBD1 as a possible D gene (6 bases). V lost 3 bases and J lost 10, with 15 bases in between. This CDR3 comprises 14 residues. In germline, CDR1 is LNHDA, CDR2 SQIVND (reference sequence). CDR3 in DNA: TGTGCCAGTAGTATTCCGACAGGTGGCGGAAAACTGTTTTTT. Residues: CASSIPTGGGKLFF.

The chain employs TRBV7-3 and TRBJ2-3, with D tentatively TRBD2 (6 bases). This CDR3 comprises 17 residues. Germline V gene data show CDR1 as SGHTA and CDR2 as FQGTGA. V was trimmed by 2 bases and J by 1 base, leaving 16 bases between them. CDR3 sequence: CASSLGGSWSGTDTQYF. In DNA form, the CDR3 reads TGTGCCAGCAGCTTAGGGGGGAGTTGGTCTGGCACAGATACGCAGTATTTT.

The V gene is TRBV7-2, the J gene TRBJ1-2, with TRBD1 identical over 8 bases. CDR1 is SGHTA and CDR2 is FQGNSA in the germline V gene. The CDR3 extends over 13 amino acids. With 6 bases clipped from V and 4 bases from J, the junction kept 4 bases outside the gene matches. This CDR3 reads CASRKDRGYGYTF. In DNA, the CDR3 is TGTGCCAGCAGAAAAGACAGGGGCTATGGCTACACCTTC.